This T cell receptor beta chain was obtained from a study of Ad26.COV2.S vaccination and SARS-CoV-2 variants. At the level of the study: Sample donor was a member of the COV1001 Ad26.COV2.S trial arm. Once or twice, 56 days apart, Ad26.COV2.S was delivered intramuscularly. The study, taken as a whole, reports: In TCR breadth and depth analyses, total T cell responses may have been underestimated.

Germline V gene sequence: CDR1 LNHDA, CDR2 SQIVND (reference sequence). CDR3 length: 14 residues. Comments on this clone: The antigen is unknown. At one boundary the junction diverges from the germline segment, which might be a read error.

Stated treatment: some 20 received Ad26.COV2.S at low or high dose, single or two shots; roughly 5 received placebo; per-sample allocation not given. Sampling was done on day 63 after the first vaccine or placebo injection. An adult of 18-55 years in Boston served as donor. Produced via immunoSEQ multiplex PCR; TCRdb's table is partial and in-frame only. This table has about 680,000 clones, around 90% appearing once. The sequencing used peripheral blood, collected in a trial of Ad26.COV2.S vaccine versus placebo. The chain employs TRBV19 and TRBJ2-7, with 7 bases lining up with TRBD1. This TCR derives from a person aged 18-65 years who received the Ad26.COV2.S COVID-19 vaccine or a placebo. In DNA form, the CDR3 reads TGTGCCAGTAGTTTAGAGCCCCCAGGGGGCGAGCAGTACTTC. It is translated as CASSLEPPGGEQYF. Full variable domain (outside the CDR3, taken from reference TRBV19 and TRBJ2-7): DGGITQSPKYLFRKEGQNVTLSCEQNLNHDAMYWYRQDPGQGLRLIYYSQIVNDFQKGDIAEGYSVSREKKESFPLTVTSAQKNPTAFYLCASSLEPPGGEQYFGPGTRLTVT.